The 13 T cell receptor beta chains reported below all come from one sample, sequenced in a study of T-cell memory formation after mild COVID-19. TCRdb fed the 5' RACE reads into MiXCR, producing one record per CDR3 protein. The table lists 550,000 to 700,000 distinct CDR3 sequences, approximately 19% of them singletons, with around 11% in the top ten. The sample comprised PBMCs or a T cell subset sorted from them (not recorded which). The receptors here all came from an adult woman who had mild COVID-19 (a few samples of this study predate the infection). Cell type and time point are not known.

This clonotype was detected only a few times. V and J are TRBV5-1 and TRBJ2-1; 10 nucleotides line up with TRBD1. This CDR3 comprises 15 residues. From germline, CDR1 is SGHRS and CDR2 YFSETQ. With 2 bases clipped from V and 5 bases from J, the junction kept 4 bases outside the gene matches. CDR3 nucleotides: TGCGCCAGCAGCTTTATGGGACAGGGGAACAATGAGCAGTTCTTC. Translated, it gives CASSFMGQGNNEQFF.

J is TRBJ2-7 and V is TRBV29-1; D call uncertain. This CDR3 has 14 residues. Germline V gene lookup returns CDR1 SQVTM and CDR2 ANQGSEA. The V and J ends lost 6 bases and 0 bases respectively, with 15 bases between them. For the CDR3, the DNA is TGCAGCGTCGTAACCCCGAAGGGCTCCTACGAGCAGTACTTC. Amino acids: CSVVTPKGSYEQYF.

This clonotype occurred many times. This chain links TRBV5-1 with TRBJ1-2; D is possibly TRBD1 (5 bases). Germline V gives CDR1 SGHRS, CDR2 YFSETQ. The CDR3 has 16 amino acids. V lost 1 base, J lost 8 bases, and 21 bases lay in between. The CDR3 protein is CASSLRDSRSTSGYTF. CDR3 DNA sequence: TGCGCCAGCAGCTTGCGCGACAGCCGATCAACTAGCGGCTACACCTTC.

This clonotype was counted a few times. CDR3 amino acids: CASSPGTGKDEQYF. The DNA for the CDR3 is TGTGCCAGCAGTCCAGGGACAGGGAAAGACGAGCAGTACTTC. This sequence joins TRBV6-2 or TRBV6-3 and TRBJ2-7, with 9 bases matching TRBD1. V was clipped by 5 bases and J by 5 bases; unmatched bases: 7. Germline V gives CDR1 MNHEY, CDR2 SVGEGT. The CDR3 runs 14 residues.

This clonotype has a count of ten or more. The chain has TRBV28 and TRBJ1-5; D gene uncertain. Trimming took off 3 bases at V and 4 bases at J, with 19 bases between the two ends. The germline V gene has CDR1 MDHEN and CDR2 SYDVKM. The CDR3 has 17 residues. CDR3 sequence (DNA): TGTGCCAGCAGTTTCCGACTTTTGGACGAGAAGAATCAGCCCCAGCATTTT. Translating gives CASSFRLLDEKNQPQHF.

This clonotype occurred a few times. This chain connects TRBV7-9 to TRBJ1-1, with 7 bases that match TRBD1. Germline CDR1 reads SEHNR; CDR2 reads FQNEAQ (reference sequence). This CDR3 region has 16 residues. V lost 5 bases to trimming and J lost 4 bases; unmatched junction nucleotides: 13. CDR3 amino acids: CASSRKQGPSGTEAFF. In DNA form, the CDR3 reads TGTGCCAGCAGCCGAAAACAGGGGCCAAGCGGCACTGAAGCTTTCTTT.

The chain uses TRBV29-1 and TRBJ1-1; the D is unclear. The CDR3 sequence is 12 residues long. Trimming cost V 4 bases and J 1 base, with 7 bases left between them. Looked up from germline, CDR1 is SQVTM and CDR2 is ANQGSEA. The CDR3 loop is CSVARPNTEAFF. The CDR3 DNA is TGCAGCGTTGCCCGTCCGAACACTGAAGCTTTCTTT.

The chain combines TRBV9 with TRBJ2-1; D may be TRBD2 (6 bases). Trimming removed 7 bases at V and 5 bases at J, with 22 bases between. The CDR3 spans 16 residues. Germline-derived CDR1 and CDR2 are SGDLS and YYNGEE. This chain's CDR3 is CASGPSRGGADNEQFF. CDR3 bases: TGTGCCAGCGGGCCCTCTCGGGGCGGGGCGGACAATGAGCAGTTCTTC.

This chain links TRBV7-9 with TRBJ2-7; tentative D call: TRBD2 (5 bases). Trimming left V 7 bases short and J 5 bases short, with 18 bases between. The CDR3 has 14 amino acids. Per the germline V gene, CDR1 is SEHNR and CDR2 is FQNEAQ (reference sequence). CDR3 sequence (DNA): TGTGCCAGCACCCGGGCTCTTCTCGGGGACGAGCAGTACTTC. Translated: CASTRALLGDEQYF. Complete variable domain (other parts from reference TRBV7-9 and TRBJ2-7): DTGVSQNPRHKITKRGQNVTFRCDPISEHNRLYWYRQTLGQGPEFLTYFQNEAQLEKSRLLSDRFSAERPKGSFSTLEIQRTEQGDSAMYLCASTRALLGDEQYFGPGTRLTVT.

This clonotype has just a few counts. The V gene is TRBV3-1, the J gene TRBJ2-1; D is possibly TRBD2 (6 bases). Deletions cut 4 bases from V and 6 bases from J, with 10 bases between. Germline CDR1 LGHDT, CDR2 YNNKEL (reference sequence). The CDR3 sequence is 13 residues long. This chain's CDR3 is CASSRYSGNEQFF. CDR3 in DNA: TGTGCCAGCAGCCGCTATAGCGGCAATGAGCAGTTCTTC.

The V gene is TRBV2, the J gene TRBJ1-5; D call uncertain. The CDR3 is 13 amino acids. V gave up 4 bases and J gave up 3 bases, with 7 bases separating them. Per germline, CDR1 SNHLY and CDR2 FYNNEI. For the CDR3, the DNA is TGTGCCAGCAGTGGGCAGCCCAATCAGCCCCAGCATTTT. This encodes CASSGQPNQPQHF.

In this sample, this clonotype turned up a few times. The J gene is TRBJ1-5, the V gene TRBV20-1; maybe TRBD1 (5 bases). The CDR3 covers 15 residues. Deletions cut 3 bases from V and 0 bases from J, with 12 bases between. CDR1 and CDR2 (germline): DFQATT, SNEGSKA (reference sequence). DNA of the CDR3: TGCAGTGCTAGCGACAGTGCTTATAGCAATCAGCCCCAGCATTTT. This translates into CSASDSAYSNQPQHF.

There are a few counts of this clonotype. V usage is TRBV14 and J usage is TRBJ2-1, with D unresolved. Germline V gene sequence: CDR1 SGHDN, CDR2 FVKESK. This CDR3 has 12 amino acids. Trimming stripped 1 base from V and 3 bases from J, with 1 base between. The CDR3 nucleotides read TGTGCCAGCAGCCAAGGCTACAATGAGCAGTTCTTC. The encoded protein is CASSQGYNEQFF.